Below, 23 T cell receptor beta chains from the same sample are listed, as sequenced in a study of blood T cell repertoires in COVID-19. This table comes from immunoSEQ multiplex PCR, and its TCRdb copy is limited to in-frame clones, with some not included. The table has under 40,000 clones, 75% to 90% seen once. The sequencing input was peripheral blood. These TCRs come from a human donor in a cohort sampled during active COVID-19.

The chain recombines TRBV11-3 with TRBJ2-1; 15 bases fit TRBD2. The CDR3 spans 17 residues. Germline lookup yields CDR1 SGHNT and CDR2 YENEEA. V was pared by 4 bases and J by 7 bases, with 8 bases of the junction left unmatched. The CDR3 DNA reads as TGTGCCAGCAGCTGGACGGCCGGGACTAGCGGGGGGAATGAGCAGTTCTTC. Translation gives CASSWTAGTSGGNEQFF.

V is TRBV6-5 and J is TRBJ2-7; 11 bases are a match to TRBD1. Germline lookup yields CDR1 MNHEY and CDR2 SVGAGI. The junction had 6 bases not matched to a gene; V was cut back by 6 bases and J by 2 bases. There are 15 residues in the CDR3. Here the CDR3 DNA reads TGTGCCAGCAGGCGGACAGGGGGCTATCCCTACGAGCAGTACTTC. This encodes CASRRTGGYPYEQYF.

For the CDR3, the DNA is TGTGCCAGTGGGACAGGTATGGCTGAGCAGTTCTTC. Amino acid sequence: CASGTGMAEQFF. This rearrangement joins TRBV6-5 to TRBJ2-1; 8 bases fit TRBD1. V trimming: 9 bases; J trimming: 9 bases; junction bases outside the gene matches: 7. From germline, CDR1 is MNHEY and CDR2 SVGAGI. The CDR3 runs to 12 residues.

The DNA of the CDR3 is TGTGCCAGCTCACCCCATATTCTGGGAGCCAGGGGGGACACAGATACGCAGTATTTT. Protein sequence: CASSPHILGARGDTDTQYF. V and J are TRBV18 and TRBJ2-3, with TRBD1 as a possible D gene (7 bases). Germline CDR1 and CDR2: KGHSH and LQKENI. The V end was cut by 3 bases, the J end by 2 bases, with 24 bases between. This CDR3 has 19 amino acids.

This clone showed up just a few times. The J gene is TRBJ1-2, the V gene TRBV13, with a tentative D call TRBD1 (5 bases). V gave up 2 bases and J gave up 12 bases, with 13 bases separating them. Per the germline V gene, CDR1 is PRHDT and CDR2 is FYEKMQ (reference sequence). The CDR3 loop spans 12 amino acids. Here the CDR3 reads CASSLRGREDTF. The CDR3 nucleotides are TGTGCCAGCAGCTTAAGGGGCAGGGAGGACACCTTC.

This clone was observed a few times. The gene calls are TRBV6-1 and TRBJ2-1; D is unclear. The CDR3 extends over 15 amino acids. The V gene lost 2 bases and the J gene lost 4 bases, with 12 bases spanning the gap. From germline, CDR1 is MNHNS and CDR2 SASEGT. Here the CDR3 DNA reads TGTGCCAGCAGTGAAACCTCCACTTTGTACAATGAGCAGTTCTTC. Amino acid sequence: CASSETSTLYNEQFF.

The rearrangement links TRBV28 to TRBJ2-7, with D tentatively TRBD2 (6 bases). Germline V gene sequence: CDR1 MDHEN, CDR2 SYDVKM. V was clipped by 5 bases and J by 0 bases, with 11 bases between them. There are 14 residues in the CDR3. The CDR3 sequence: CASSARGNSYEQYF. The CDR3 bases are TGTGCCAGCAGTGCGCGGGGAAACTCCTACGAGCAGTACTTC.

J is TRBJ2-3 and V is TRBV15, with 9 bases lining up with TRBD2. This CDR3 region has 16 residues. Germline CDR1 is LNHNV and CDR2 is YYDKDF (reference sequence). The J segment lost 4 bases and the V segment lost 0 bases, leaving 5 bases of the junction unmatched. CDR3 amino acids: CATSRDFSGGADTQYF. In nucleotides, the CDR3 is TGTGCCACCAGCAGAGATTTTAGCGGGGGAGCAGATACGCAGTATTTT.

This chain links TRBV30 with TRBJ1-5; TRBD1 is a possible D gene (6 bases). The germline V gene has CDR1 GTSNPN and CDR2 SVGIG (reference sequence). The CDR3 consists of 15 residues. V was trimmed by 4 bases and J by 3 bases, leaving 16 bases between them. CDR3 coding DNA: TGTGCCTGGACCCGGGGAGGGGGTAACAATCAGCCCCAGCATTTT. Amino acids: CAWTRGGGNNQPQHF. Looking up the rest from reference TRBV30 and TRBJ1-5 gives the full variable domain: SQTIHQWPATLVQPVGSPLSLECTVEGTSNPNLYWYRQAAGRGLQLLFYSVGIGQISSEVPQNLSASRPQDRQFILSSKKLLLSDSGFYLCAWTRGGGNNQPQHFGDGTRLSIL.

The CDR3 DNA reads as TGTGCCAGCAGTACAGGGGGCGGATATCAGCCCCAGCATTTT. Residues: CASSTGGGYQPQHF. The chain is built from TRBV28 and TRBJ1-5, with 9 nucleotides matching TRBD1. Trimming at V came to 5 bases and at J to 5 bases, leaving 4 bases not matched to a gene. The CDR3 contains 14 residues. The germline CDR1 and CDR2 sequences are MDHEN and SYDVKM.

The chain carries TRBV7-9 and TRBJ1-1; D perhaps matches TRBD1 (5 bases). Germline CDR1 reads SEHNR; CDR2 reads FQNEAQ (reference sequence). This CDR3 comprises 13 residues. V lost 2 bases, J lost 5 bases, and 9 bases lay in between. The CDR3: CASSLMGGTEAFF. CDR3 nucleotides: TGTGCCAGCAGCTTAATGGGGGGGACTGAAGCTTTCTTT.

CDR3 DNA: TGTGCCACCGGGGCTAGCGGGAGGACTGAGCAGTTCTTC. Residues: CATGASGRTEQFF. The chain employs TRBV24-1 and TRBJ2-1, with 11 bases that match TRBD2. The CDR3 spans 13 residues. Germline V CDR1 and CDR2: KGHDR, SFDVKD. The trim removed 9 bases at V and 9 bases at J, leaving 6 bases unmatched.

The rearrangement links TRBV7-9 to TRBJ1-5, with D tentatively TRBD1 (5 bases). This CDR3 comprises 15 residues. V lost 0 bases and J lost 3, with 9 bases in between. From germline, CDR1 is SEHNR and CDR2 FQNEAQ (reference sequence). The CDR3 DNA reads as TGTGCCAGCAGCTTAGCGGCAGGGAACAATCAGCCCCAGCATTTT. Its protein product is CASSLAAGNNQPQHF.

The chain joins TRBV4-3 to TRBJ2-7, with a possible D match to TRBD1 (6 bases). The germline gives CDR1 LGHNA, CDR2 YSLEER. The CDR3 covers 13 residues. With 3 bases removed from V and 6 bases from J, the gap between germline ends came to 12 bases. The CDR3 spells CASSQAGTTEQYF. DNA for the CDR3: TGCGCCAGCAGCCAGGCCGGGACAACCGAGCAGTACTTC.

V is TRBV11-3 and J is TRBJ2-5; weak D call: TRBD2 (5 bases). Trimming took off 11 bases at V and 4 bases at J, with 20 bases between the two ends. In germline, CDR1 is SGHNT, CDR2 YENEEA. This CDR3 contains 14 residues. The CDR3 loop is CAGLFDYFLETQYF. The CDR3 DNA reads as TGTGCCGGCCTTTTTGACTACTTTTTAGAGACCCAGTACTTC.

This chain links TRBV27 with TRBJ2-7, with no clear D. The V gene's germline CDR1 is MNHEY and CDR2 SMNVEV (reference sequence). The CDR3 runs to 16 residues. Trimming removed 3 bases at V and 2 bases at J, with 17 bases between. The CDR3 region has the DNA TGTGCCAGCAGTTTCGCCCCGCAGGTTCCTCCCTACGAGCAGTACTTC. It specifies CASSFAPQVPPYEQYF.

The V and J genes are TRBV6-6 and TRBJ2-2; 7 nucleotides match TRBD2. The CDR3 is made up of 14 amino acids. The V segment lost 5 bases and the J segment 6 bases; nucleotides outside the gene matches: 6. In germline, CDR1 is MNHNY, CDR2 SVGAGI (reference sequence). The CDR3 is CASSGRGTAGELFF. DNA of the CDR3: TGTGCCAGCAGTGGGCGGGGGACGGCCGGGGAGCTGTTTTTT.

This clone was seen only a few times. The rearrangement links TRBV29-1 to TRBJ2-1; 11 bases agree with TRBD1. J was trimmed by 5 bases and V by 7 bases; bases with no gene match: 7. This CDR3 comprises 14 residues. Germline V gene data show CDR1 as SQVTM and CDR2 as ANQGSEA. CDR3 sequence (DNA): TGCAGCGCCCAGGACAGGGGGCGCCACAATGAGCAGTTCTTC. It yields the protein CSAQDRGRHNEQFF.

The chain carries TRBV5-8 and TRBJ2-7; D unresolved. Trimming shortened V by 4 bases and J by 5 bases, and 22 bases separated the two germline ends. CDR1 SGHTS and CDR2 YDEGEE come from the germline V gene. The CDR3 runs to 16 residues. CDR3 bases: TGTGCCAGCAGCCCCCTCAAGTACACACGCGGCCACGAGCAGTACTTC. Its translation is CASSPLKYTRGHEQYF. Full variable domain (remainder filled in from reference TRBV5-8 and TRBJ2-7): EAGVTQSPTHLIKTRGQQATLRCSPISGHTSVYWYQQALGLGLQFLLWYDEGEERNRGNFPPRFSGRQFPNYSSELNVNALELEDSALYLCASSPLKYTRGHEQYFGPGTRLTVT.

The V and J genes are TRBV7-6 and TRBJ1-6; 9 bases are shared with TRBD1. The germline gives CDR1 SGHVS, CDR2 FNYEAQ. CDR3 size: 14 residues. V lost 5 bases to trimming and J lost 10 bases; unmatched junction nucleotides: 6. CDR3 nucleotide sequence: TGTGCCAGCAGCGTCAGACAGGGGGACTCACCCCTCCACTTT. Encoded protein: CASSVRQGDSPLHF.

The chain combines TRBV30 with TRBJ2-7, with a weak D call TRBD1 (6 bases). From germline, CDR1 is GTSNPN and CDR2 SVGIG (reference sequence). The CDR3 spans 14 residues. The V end lost 5 bases, the J end lost 0 bases, and 14 bases lay between the germline ends. In nucleotides, the CDR3 is TGTGCCTGGTCCCGGGACACATTCTCCTACGAGCAGTACTTC. It yields the protein CAWSRDTFSYEQYF.

The V gene is TRBV21-1, the J gene TRBJ2-7; the table assigns TRBD2, which was not confirmed against the DNA. TRBV21-1 is a pseudogene locus. The CDR3 consists of 14 residues. Here the CDR3 DNA reads TGTGCCAGCAGCAAGAGTAACGGTTCCTACGAGCAGTACTTC. Its protein is CASSKSNGSYEQYF.

This rearrangement joins TRBV12-3 or TRBV12-4 to TRBJ1-2, with TRBD1 matching 7 bases. The V and J ends lost 10 bases and 4 bases, in that order; junction bases with no gene match: 6. The CDR3 spans 12 residues. CDR3 sequence: CATLTGTYGYTF. CDR3 in DNA: TGTGCCACCCTGACAGGGACCTATGGCTACACCTTC.